The entry below gives a single T cell receptor (beta chain) sequence along with its context. This CDR3 is 16 amino acids long. The V gene's germline CDR1 is SEHNR and CDR2 FQNEAQ (reference sequence). V trimming: 5 bases; J trimming: 4 bases; junction bases outside the gene matches: 11. This entry is derived from a study of technical replicates of blood from several donors. Sequencing used immunoSEQ multiplex PCR; TCRdb keeps in-frame clones, though not all of them. The repertoire holds about 73,000 clones, with roughly nine tenths as singletons. The chain carries TRBV7-9 and TRBJ2-5, with 9 bases identical to TRBD1. This sequence was found in a human donor in good health. Some clones in this sample may be carry-over from other donors' samples. Sequencing was performed on PBMCs. The DNA of the CDR3 is TGTGCCAGCAGCCCACAGGGGGCGCAGTTCTTAGAGACCCAGTACTTC. This gives the protein CASSPQGAQFLETQYF.